One and the same sample provided the 21 T cell receptor beta chains below, sequenced in a study of type 1 regulatory T cells. TCRdb processed the reads anew with MiXCR; each CDR3 protein has one entry. The repertoire holds approximately 42,000 distinct CDR3 sequences, with 9.5% to 15% as singletons. These receptors' antigens are unknown. Sequencing was done on a sample of cultured non-Tr1 T cells, either the whole culture or a sorted T cell fraction (not recorded which). The receptors come from a human donor in good health.

This clonotype occurred a few times. V and J are TRBV19 and TRBJ2-3; TRBD2 aligns across 8 bases. Germline values: CDR1 LNHDA, CDR2 SQIVND (reference sequence). This CDR3 has 13 amino acids. Unmatched junction bases numbered 7, after V lost 6 bases and J lost 8 bases. The CDR3 nucleotides read TGTGCCAGTAGCCCGGGACTAGTGAGTACGCAGTATTTT. This gives the protein CASSPGLVSTQYF.

The sample holds a few counts of this clonotype. Possible read error: a much larger clone is one base away. This chain uses TRBV5-1 with TRBJ1-1; unclear D gene. V was shortened by 0 bases and J by 3 bases, with 6 bases between the two germline ends. CDR3 length equals 13 residues. The germline V gene encodes CDR1 SGHRS and CDR2 YFSETQ. The CDR3 region has the DNA TGCGCCAGCAGCTTGGACAAGTACACTGAAGCTTTCTTT. It codes for CASSLDKYTEAFF.

In this sample, this clonotype turned up once. V is TRBV19 and J is TRBJ1-5; D remains unclear. V was shortened by 3 bases and J by 6 bases, with 12 bases between the two germline ends. The length of the CDR3 is 14 residues. Per germline, CDR1 LNHDA and CDR2 SQIVND (reference sequence). This CDR3 is CASSIRQVGQPQHF. In DNA, the CDR3 is TGTGCCAGTAGTATTCGGCAGGTAGGTCAGCCCCAGCATTTT.

CDR3 protein: CASSGGGMLSYEQYF. In DNA, the CDR3 is TGTGCCAGCAGCGGGGGAGGTATGCTCTCCTACGAGCAGTACTTC. This chain joins TRBV9 and TRBJ2-7; possible D gene TRBD2, 6 bases. Trimming stripped 3 bases from V and 0 bases from J, with 13 bases between. The CDR3 is made up of 15 amino acids. Germline values: CDR1 SGDLS, CDR2 YYNGEE. Using reference TRBV9 and TRBJ2-7 for the parts outside the CDR3, the full variable domain is DSGVTQTPKHLITATGQRVTLRCSPRSGDLSVYWYQQSLDQGLQFLIQYYNGEERAKGNILERFSAQQFPDLHSELNLSSLELGDSALYFCASSGGGMLSYEQYFGPGTRLTVT.

This sequence joins TRBV7-2 and TRBJ1-2, with 7 bases identical to TRBD1. The CDR3 runs to 16 residues. With 3 bases clipped from V and 4 bases from J, the junction kept 11 bases outside the gene matches. In germline, CDR1 is SGHTA, CDR2 FQGNSA. CDR3 nucleotides: TGTGCCAGCAGCTTTGGAGGGACAGACCCGATCTATGGCTACACCTTC. Translation: CASSFGGTDPIYGYTF.

The V and J genes are TRBV9 and TRBJ2-3; TRBD2 agrees at 13 bases. V dropped 4 bases and J dropped 6; count of bases not matched to a gene: 11. The CDR3 is 17 residues long. From germline, CDR1 is SGDLS and CDR2 YYNGEE. In nucleotides, the CDR3 is TGTGCCAGCAGCCCCGGGACTAGCGGGACCCTGGGGGATACGCAGTATTTT. Amino acid sequence: CASSPGTSGTLGDTQYF.

This clonotype was recorded once. The J gene is TRBJ2-1, the V gene TRBV24-1; TRBD1 aligns across 10 bases. This CDR3 spans 16 amino acids. Trimming at V came to 4 bases and at J to 6 bases, leaving 8 bases not matched to a gene. CDR1 is KGHDR, CDR2 SFDVKD, per germline. The CDR3 loop reads CATSDPGQGKRNEQFF. The CDR3 region has the DNA TGTGCCACCAGTGACCCGGGACAGGGGAAGCGCAATGAGCAGTTCTTC.

Relative to its sample, this clonotype is medium-sized. The V and J genes are TRBV5-1 and TRBJ2-1; 10 bases align to TRBD1. The CDR3 has 15 amino acids. The germline gives CDR1 SGHRS, CDR2 YFSETQ. J lost 8 bases, V lost 0 bases, and 5 bases had no gene match. As DNA, the CDR3 is TGCGCCAGCAGCTTGGAGGGACAGGGGCTCCATGAGCAGTTCTTC. It is translated as CASSLEGQGLHEQFF.

This clonotype has just a few counts. The chain recombines TRBV20-1 with TRBJ2-1, with TRBD2 as a possible D gene (6 bases). This CDR3 spans 13 amino acids. The V and J ends lost 3 bases and 4 bases respectively, with 10 bases between them. CDR1 and CDR2 (germline): DFQATT, SNEGSKA (reference sequence). CDR3 region: CSASGGVYNEQFF. The CDR3 DNA follows: TGCAGTGCTAGCGGGGGTGTTTACAATGAGCAGTTCTTC.

The chain uses TRBV7-2 and TRBJ2-7, with 11 bases that match TRBD2. CDR3 size: 18 residues. V lost 5 bases to trimming and J lost 1 base; unmatched junction nucleotides: 13. The germline gives CDR1 SGHTA, CDR2 FQGNSA. The CDR3 DNA is TGTGCCAGCAGCCCACCACGCTTAGCGGGAGGGAGGTCCTACGAGCAGTACTTC. This gives the protein CASSPPRLAGGRSYEQYF.

In its sample, this clonotype was seen a few times. A read error may be the cause here, since a much bigger clone is one base away. The rearrangement uses TRBV2 and TRBJ2-3, with D possibly matching TRBD2 (8 bases). The V end was cut by 4 bases, the J end by 6 bases, with 14 bases between. This CDR3 comprises 14 residues. In germline, CDR1 is SNHLY, CDR2 FYNNEI. As DNA, the CDR3 is TGTGCCAGCAGTGGTATAGCGGGACAGGATACGCAGTATTTT. Protein sequence: CASSGIAGQDTQYF.

As for this clonotype: The CDR3 ends on some other residue instead of the conserved phenylalanine or tryptophan, so this is likely a read error. It is unclear where the CDR3 begins or ends on the DNA, so no DNA is shown, and the CDR3 is as TCRdb lists it. The rearrangement uses TRBV5-4 and TRBJ1-1; whether TRBD1, the table's D call, matches the DNA was not checked. Germline loops: CDR1 SGHNT, CDR2 YYREEE (reference sequence). The CDR3 spans 15 amino acids, including both terminal residues. The CDR3 loop is CASSYDTGQLVFGAV.

This clonotype was observed many times. This rearrangement joins TRBV10-3 to TRBJ2-1, with 15 bases fitting TRBD2. V shed 0 bases, J shed 8 bases, and the junction held 5 bases outside the gene matches. CDR1 is ENHRY, CDR2 SYGVKD, per germline. The CDR3 loop spans 17 amino acids. The CDR3, as DNA: TGTGCCATCAGTGAGTCAATCGGACTAGCGGGAGGGTATGAGCAGTTCTTC. This encodes CAISESIGLAGGYEQFF.

At least ten counts were recorded for this clonotype. The V call is TRBV28, the J call TRBJ2-5; TRBD1 is a possible D gene (5 bases). CDR3 length: 13 amino acids. V was trimmed by 5 bases and J by 4 bases, leaving 11 bases between them. Germline V gives CDR1 MDHEN, CDR2 SYDVKM. The DNA of the CDR3 is TGTGCCAGCAGTCTCGTGACAGCAGAGACCCAGTACTTC. This translates into CASSLVTAETQYF.

This clonotype was counted only a few times. The chain carries TRBV7-9 and TRBJ2-3; 8 positions agree with TRBD2. V gave up 5 bases and J gave up 1 base; unmatched junction bases: 8. Germline lookup yields CDR1 SEHNR and CDR2 FQNEAQ (reference sequence). The CDR3 contains 16 residues. The DNA for the CDR3 is TGTGCCAGCAGCCTGGGGGCTAGCGGGCGCACAGATACGCAGTATTTT. Its translation is CASSLGASGRTDTQYF. Together with reference TRBV7-9 and TRBJ2-3, the CDR3 gives the full variable domain: DTGVSQNPRHKITKRGQNVTFRCDPISEHNRLYWYRQTLGQGPEFLTYFQNEAQLEKSRLLSDRFSAERPKGSFSTLEIQRTEQGDSAMYLCASSLGASGRTDTQYFGPGTRLTVL.

A remark on this clonotype: One base away lies a much larger clone, so this may be a sequencing read error. The genes are TRBV6-1 and TRBJ2-7; 9 nucleotides line up with TRBD2. The CDR3 runs to 14 residues. The V segment lost 4 bases and the J segment 6 bases; nucleotides outside the gene matches: 7. Germline V gives CDR1 MNHNS, CDR2 SASEGT. The CDR3 DNA follows: TGTGCCAGCAGTGCTCTAGCGGGGCCCTGCGAGCAGTACTTC. Its translation is CASSALAGPCEQYF.

This clonotype occurred many times. The chain joins TRBV7-8 to TRBJ1-1; 9 nucleotides agree with TRBD1. Losses at the gene ends were 2 bases for V and 2 bases for J; bases not matched to a gene: 12. Germline V lookup: CDR1 SGHVS, CDR2 FQNEAQ. The CDR3 loop spans 18 amino acids. CDR3: CASSLSRTGAGRNTEAFF. CDR3 nucleotide sequence: TGTGCCAGCAGCTTATCTAGGACAGGGGCGGGGAGAAACACTGAAGCTTTCTTT.

This clonotype was counted ten times or more. DNA for the CDR3: TGTGCAAGTCGCTTAGGTCTGACTAGCGGGAACAATGAGCAGTTCTTC. Protein: CASRLGLTSGNNEQFF. The chain combines TRBV12-2 with TRBJ2-1; the table calls TRBD2, which could not be checked here. TRBV12-2 counts as a pseudogene. This CDR3 comprises 16 residues.

This clonotype was picked up many times. The chain couples TRBV20-1 to TRBJ1-5; D not resolved. CDR3 length: 13 residues. The germline gives CDR1 DFQATT, CDR2 SNEGSKA (reference sequence). V lost 3 bases, J lost 1 base, and 7 bases lay in between. CDR3 sequence reads: CSASPGSNQPQHF. CDR3 in DNA: TGCAGTGCTAGTCCTGGCAGCAATCAGCCCCAGCATTTT.

The table lists this clonotype with many counts. CDR3 coding DNA: TGCGCCAGCAGCCGTCGAGGGCCGAGTGAGCAGTACTTC. Its translation is CASSRRGPSEQYF. The V gene is TRBV5-1, the J gene TRBJ2-7; possibly TRBD2 for D (5 bases). V lost 4 bases, J lost 7 bases, and 15 bases lay in between. CDR1 is SGHRS and CDR2 is YFSETQ in the germline V gene. The CDR3 sequence is 13 residues long.

V usage is TRBV5-6 and J usage is TRBJ1-1; 8 bases agree with TRBD1. This CDR3 has 14 residues. The germline V gene encodes CDR1 SGHDT and CDR2 YYEEEE. With 4 bases clipped from V and 4 bases from J, the junction kept 6 bases outside the gene matches. CDR3 residues: CASSPNTGGTEAFF. The CDR3 coding sequence is TGTGCCAGCAGCCCAAATACAGGGGGCACTGAAGCTTTCTTT.